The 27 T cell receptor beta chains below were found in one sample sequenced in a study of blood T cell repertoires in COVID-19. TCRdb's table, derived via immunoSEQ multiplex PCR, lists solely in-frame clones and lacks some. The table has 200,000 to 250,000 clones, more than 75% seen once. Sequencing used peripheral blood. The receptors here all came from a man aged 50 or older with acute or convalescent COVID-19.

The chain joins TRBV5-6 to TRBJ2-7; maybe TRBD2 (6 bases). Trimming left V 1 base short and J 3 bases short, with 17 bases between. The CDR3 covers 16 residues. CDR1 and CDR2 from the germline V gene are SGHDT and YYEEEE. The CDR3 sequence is CASSLLGGRELYEQYF. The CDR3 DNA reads TGTGCCAGCAGCTTGCTGGGGGGACGGGAACTCTACGAGCAGTACTTC.

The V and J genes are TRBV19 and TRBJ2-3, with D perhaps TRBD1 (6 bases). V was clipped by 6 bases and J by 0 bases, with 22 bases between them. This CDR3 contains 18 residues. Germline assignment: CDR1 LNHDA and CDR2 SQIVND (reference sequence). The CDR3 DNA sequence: TGTGCCAGTAGCAATATAGTGGGGGCTAGCCCTAGCACAGATACGCAGTATTTT. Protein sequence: CASSNIVGASPSTDTQYF.

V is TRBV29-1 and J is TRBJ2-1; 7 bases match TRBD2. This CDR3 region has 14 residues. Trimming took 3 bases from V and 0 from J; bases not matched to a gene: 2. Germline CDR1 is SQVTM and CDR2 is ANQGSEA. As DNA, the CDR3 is TGCAGCGTTGATCGCGGGAGCTCCTACAATGAGCAGTTCTTC. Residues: CSVDRGSSYNEQFF.

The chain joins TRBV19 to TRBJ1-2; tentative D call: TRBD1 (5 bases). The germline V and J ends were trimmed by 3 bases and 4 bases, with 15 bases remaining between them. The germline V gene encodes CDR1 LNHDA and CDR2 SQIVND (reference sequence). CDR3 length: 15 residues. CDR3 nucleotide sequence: TGTGCCAGTAGTATCCCCGCAGGAGGGGTCTATGGCTACACCTTC. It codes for CASSIPAGGVYGYTF.

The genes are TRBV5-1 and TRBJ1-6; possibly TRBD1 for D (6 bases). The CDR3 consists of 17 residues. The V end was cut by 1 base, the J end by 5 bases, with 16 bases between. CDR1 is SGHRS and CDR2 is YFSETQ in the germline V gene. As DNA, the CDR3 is TGCGCCAGCAGCTTGACCCCGAGGGGGAGTGATAATTCACCCCTCCACTTT. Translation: CASSLTPRGSDNSPLHF.

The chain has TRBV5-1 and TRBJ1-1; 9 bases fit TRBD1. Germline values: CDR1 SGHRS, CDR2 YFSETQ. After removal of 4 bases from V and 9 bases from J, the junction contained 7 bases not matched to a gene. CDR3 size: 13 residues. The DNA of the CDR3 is TGCGCCAGCAGCCTGGGGACAGGGCACAAAGCTTTCTTT. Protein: CASSLGTGHKAFF.

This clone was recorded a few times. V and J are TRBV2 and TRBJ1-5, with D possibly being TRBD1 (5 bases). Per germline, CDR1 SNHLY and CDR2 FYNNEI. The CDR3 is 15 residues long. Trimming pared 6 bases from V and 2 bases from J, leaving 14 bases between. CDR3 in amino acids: CASRGRGGGNQPQHF. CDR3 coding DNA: TGTGCCAGCAGAGGTCGGGGGGGAGGCAATCAGCCCCAGCATTTT.

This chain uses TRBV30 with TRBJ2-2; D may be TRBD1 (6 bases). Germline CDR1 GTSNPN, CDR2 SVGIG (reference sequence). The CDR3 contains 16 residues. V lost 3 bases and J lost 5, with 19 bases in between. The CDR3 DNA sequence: TGTGCCTGGAGCGCAACAGGGCATCTGAGGACCGGGGAGCTGTTTTTT. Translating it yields CAWSATGHLRTGELFF. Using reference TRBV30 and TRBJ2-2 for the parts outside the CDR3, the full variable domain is SQTIHQWPATLVQPVGSPLSLECTVEGTSNPNLYWYRQAAGRGLQLLFYSVGIGQISSEVPQNLSASRPQDRQFILSSKKLLLSDSGFYLCAWSATGHLRTGELFFGEGSRLTVL.

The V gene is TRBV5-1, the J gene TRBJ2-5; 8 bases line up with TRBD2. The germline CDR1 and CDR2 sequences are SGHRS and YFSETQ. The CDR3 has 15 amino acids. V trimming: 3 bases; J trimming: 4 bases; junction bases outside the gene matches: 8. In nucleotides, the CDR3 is TGCGCCAGCAGCTGGGGGACTAGTGGTCGAGAGACCCAGTACTTC. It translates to CASSWGTSGRETQYF.

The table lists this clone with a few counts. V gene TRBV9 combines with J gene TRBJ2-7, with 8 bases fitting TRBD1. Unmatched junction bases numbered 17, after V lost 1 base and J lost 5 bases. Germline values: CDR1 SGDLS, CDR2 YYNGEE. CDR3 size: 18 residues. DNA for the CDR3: TGTGCCAGCAGCGTAAAGTTATCGCAATGGACAGGGAAAAACGAGCAGTACTTC. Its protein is CASSVKLSQWTGKNEQYF.

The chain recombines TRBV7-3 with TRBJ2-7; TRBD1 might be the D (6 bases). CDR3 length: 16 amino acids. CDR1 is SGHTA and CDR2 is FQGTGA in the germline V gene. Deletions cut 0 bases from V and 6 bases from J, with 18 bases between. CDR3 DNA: TGTGCCAGCAGCTTAACCCCCGCCGCAGGGGTTGCCGAGCAGTACTTC. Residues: CASSLTPAAGVAEQYF.

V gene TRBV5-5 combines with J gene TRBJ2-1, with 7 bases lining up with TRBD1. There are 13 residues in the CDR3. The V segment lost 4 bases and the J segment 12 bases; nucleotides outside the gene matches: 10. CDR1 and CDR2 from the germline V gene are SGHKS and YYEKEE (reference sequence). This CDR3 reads CASSPFDRDGQFF. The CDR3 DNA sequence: TGTGCCAGCAGCCCATTCGACAGGGATGGGCAGTTCTTC.

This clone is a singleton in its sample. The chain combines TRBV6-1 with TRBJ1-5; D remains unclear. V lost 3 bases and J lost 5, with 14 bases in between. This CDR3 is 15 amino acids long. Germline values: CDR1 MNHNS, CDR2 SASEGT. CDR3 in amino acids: CASSEHGAGDQPQHF. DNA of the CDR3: TGTGCCAGCAGTGAGCACGGCGCCGGGGATCAGCCCCAGCATTTT.

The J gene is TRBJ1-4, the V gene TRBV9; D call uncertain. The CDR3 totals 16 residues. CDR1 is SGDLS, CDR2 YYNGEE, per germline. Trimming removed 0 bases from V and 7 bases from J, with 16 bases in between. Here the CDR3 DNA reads TGTGCCAGCAGCGTAGCGGCCAATCTAGCAGGTGAAAAACTGTTTTTT. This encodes CASSVAANLAGEKLFF.

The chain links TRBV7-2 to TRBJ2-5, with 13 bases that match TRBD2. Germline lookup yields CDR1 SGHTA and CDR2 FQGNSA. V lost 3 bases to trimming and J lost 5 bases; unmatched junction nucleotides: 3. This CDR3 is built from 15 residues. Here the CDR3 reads CASSFQTSGGETQYF. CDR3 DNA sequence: TGTGCCAGCAGCTTTCAGACTAGCGGGGGGGAGACCCAGTACTTC.

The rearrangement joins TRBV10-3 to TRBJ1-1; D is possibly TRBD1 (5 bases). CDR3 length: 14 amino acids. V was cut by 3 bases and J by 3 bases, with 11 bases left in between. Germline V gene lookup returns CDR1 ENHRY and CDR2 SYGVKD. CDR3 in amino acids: CAISDRGSDTEAFF. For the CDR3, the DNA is TGTGCCATCAGTGATCGGGGGTCCGACACTGAAGCTTTCTTT.

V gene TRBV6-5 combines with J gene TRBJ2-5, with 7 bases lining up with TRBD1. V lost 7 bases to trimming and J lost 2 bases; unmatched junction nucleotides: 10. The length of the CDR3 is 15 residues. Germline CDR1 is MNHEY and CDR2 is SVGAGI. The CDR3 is CASIPPDRRQETQYF. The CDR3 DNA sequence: TGTGCCAGCATCCCGCCGGACAGGAGACAAGAGACCCAGTACTTC.

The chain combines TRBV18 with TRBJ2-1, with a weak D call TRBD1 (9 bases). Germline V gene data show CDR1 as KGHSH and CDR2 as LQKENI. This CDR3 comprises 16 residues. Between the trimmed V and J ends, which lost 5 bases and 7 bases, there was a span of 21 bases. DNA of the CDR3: TGTGCCAGCTCATCCCGGGGGGGACAGGGTGTGAATGAGCAGTTCTTC. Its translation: CASSSRGGQGVNEQFF.

The chain's CDR3 is CASSPGQGAMVYGYTF. Written as DNA, the CDR3 is TGCGCCAGCAGCCCCGGACAGGGGGCTATGGTCTATGGCTACACCTTC. The V gene is TRBV5-1, the J gene TRBJ1-2, with TRBD1 matching over 11 bases. Unmatched junction bases numbered 9, after V lost 4 bases and J lost 4 bases. CDR1 SGHRS and CDR2 YFSETQ come from the germline V gene. This CDR3 has 16 residues.

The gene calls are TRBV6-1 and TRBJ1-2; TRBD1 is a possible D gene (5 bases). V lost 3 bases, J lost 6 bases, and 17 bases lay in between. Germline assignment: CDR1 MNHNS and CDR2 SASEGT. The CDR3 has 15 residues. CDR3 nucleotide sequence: TGTGCCAGCAGTGAGCAGGAGGGGTTGAGGAATGGCTACACCTTC. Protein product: CASSEQEGLRNGYTF.

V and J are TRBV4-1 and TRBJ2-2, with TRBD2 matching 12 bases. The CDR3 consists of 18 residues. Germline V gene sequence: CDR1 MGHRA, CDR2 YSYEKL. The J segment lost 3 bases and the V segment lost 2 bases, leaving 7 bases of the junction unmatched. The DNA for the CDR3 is TGCGCCAGCAGCCAAAGGTCTAGCGGGGGGGCCTACACCGGGGAGCTGTTTTTT. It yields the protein CASSQRSSGGAYTGELFF.

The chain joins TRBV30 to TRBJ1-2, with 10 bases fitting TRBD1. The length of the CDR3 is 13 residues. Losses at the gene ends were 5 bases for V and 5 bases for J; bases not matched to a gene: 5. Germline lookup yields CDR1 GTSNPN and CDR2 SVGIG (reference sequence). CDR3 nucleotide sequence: TGTGCCTGGGGGACAGGGGTATGGTATGGCTACACCTTC. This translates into CAWGTGVWYGYTF.

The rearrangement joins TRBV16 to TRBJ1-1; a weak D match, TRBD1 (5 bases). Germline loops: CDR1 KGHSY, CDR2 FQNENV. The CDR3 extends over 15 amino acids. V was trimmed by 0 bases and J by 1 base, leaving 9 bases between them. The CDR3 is CASSQSWGENTEAFF. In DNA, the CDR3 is TGTGCCAGCAGCCAATCTTGGGGGGAGAACACTGAAGCTTTCTTT.

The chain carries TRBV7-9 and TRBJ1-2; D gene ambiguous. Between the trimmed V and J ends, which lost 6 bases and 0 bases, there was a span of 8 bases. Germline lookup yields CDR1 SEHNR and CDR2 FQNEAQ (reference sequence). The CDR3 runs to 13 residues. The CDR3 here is CASRDTTNYGYTF. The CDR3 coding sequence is TGTGCCAGCAGAGACACAACTAACTATGGCTACACCTTC.

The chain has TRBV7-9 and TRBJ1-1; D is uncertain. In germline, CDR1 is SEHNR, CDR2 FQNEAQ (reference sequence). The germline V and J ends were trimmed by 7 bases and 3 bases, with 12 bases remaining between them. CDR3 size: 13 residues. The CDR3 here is CASTPFGDTEAFF. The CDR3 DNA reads TGTGCCAGCACCCCTTTCGGGGACACTGAAGCTTTCTTT.

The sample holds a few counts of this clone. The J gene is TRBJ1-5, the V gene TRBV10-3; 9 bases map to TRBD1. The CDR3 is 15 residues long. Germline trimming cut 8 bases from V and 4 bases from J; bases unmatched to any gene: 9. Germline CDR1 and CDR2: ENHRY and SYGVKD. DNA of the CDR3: TGTGCCATCCGGGGGGGACAGGGCGGGAATCAGCCCCAGCATTTT. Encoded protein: CAIRGGQGGNQPQHF.

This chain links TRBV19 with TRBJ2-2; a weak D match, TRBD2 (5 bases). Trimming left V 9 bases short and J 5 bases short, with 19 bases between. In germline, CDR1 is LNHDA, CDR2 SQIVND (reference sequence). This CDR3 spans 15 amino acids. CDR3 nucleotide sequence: TGTGCCAGCCACGGCTTGCGTGGGAGAACCGGGGAGCTGTTTTTT. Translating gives CASHGLRGRTGELFF.